This T cell receptor beta chain originates from a study of T cells after yellow fever vaccination. The overall study: Low-cell-number fractions underwent preparation using SMART-Seq v4 Ultra Low Input. Study findings and constraints: Reappearance after the booster was observed for most primary-vaccination clones (around 96% CD4, roughly 90% CD8).

In the case of this clonotype: Its matching antigen is unknown.

The germline V gene has CDR1 LGHNA and CDR2 YNFKEQ. Between the trimmed V and J ends, which lost 1 base and 9 bases, there was a span of 13 bases. This CDR3 is built from 14 residues. TCRdb processed the 5' RACE reads anew with MiXCR; each CDR3 protein has one entry. Among some 160,000 distinct CDR3 sequences listed, 6% to 7.5% were seen once. This chain joins TRBV4-2 and TRBJ1-5; no reliable D call. This sample comprised CD4+ T cells sorted from PBMCs, obtained around 5 days after the first yellow fever vaccination. This TCR derives from a young man who received the YFV17D yellow fever vaccine. CDR3 sequence reads: CASSQGVTVGPQHF. In DNA form, the CDR3 reads TGTGCCAGCAGCCAAGGGGTGACTGTCGGGCCCCAGCATTTT.